This TCR beta chain was obtained from a study of T cell changes during pregnancy in multiple sclerosis. Repertoires were generated with immunoSEQ multiplex PCR, while TCRdb's copy carries only in-frame clones and drops some. The data hold 55,000 to 85,000 clones, with 90% to 95% observed a single time. This CDR3 is built from 14 residues. Losses at the gene ends were 3 bases for V and 5 bases for J; bases not matched to a gene: 5. Germline lookup yields CDR1 SGHVS and CDR2 FNYEAQ. This sequence joins TRBV7-6 and TRBJ1-1, with 8 bases lining up with TRBD1. The sample was peripheral blood, taken in the third trimester of pregnancy. This TCR was sampled from a female donor with multiple sclerosis, enrolled in a pregnancy study. The CDR3 region is CASSFRQGRTEAFF. In nucleotides, the CDR3 is TGTGCCAGCAGCTTCCGACAGGGGAGAACTGAAGCTTTCTTT.